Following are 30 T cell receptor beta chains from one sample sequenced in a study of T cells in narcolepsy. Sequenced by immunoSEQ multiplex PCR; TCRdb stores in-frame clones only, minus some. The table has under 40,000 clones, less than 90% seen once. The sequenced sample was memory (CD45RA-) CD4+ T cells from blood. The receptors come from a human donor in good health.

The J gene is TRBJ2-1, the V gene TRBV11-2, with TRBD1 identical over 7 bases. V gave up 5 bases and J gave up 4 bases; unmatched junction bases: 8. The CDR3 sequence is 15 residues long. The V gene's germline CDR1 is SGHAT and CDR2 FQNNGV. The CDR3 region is CASSPPGQRYNEQFF. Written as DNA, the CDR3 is TGTGCCAGCAGCCCACCGGGACAGAGATACAATGAGCAGTTCTTC.

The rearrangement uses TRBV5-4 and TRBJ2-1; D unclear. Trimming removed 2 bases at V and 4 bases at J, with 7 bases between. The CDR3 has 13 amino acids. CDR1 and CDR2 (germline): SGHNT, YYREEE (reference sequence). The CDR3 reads CASSFTDYNEQFF. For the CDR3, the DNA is TGTGCCAGCAGCTTTACTGATTACAATGAGCAGTTCTTC.

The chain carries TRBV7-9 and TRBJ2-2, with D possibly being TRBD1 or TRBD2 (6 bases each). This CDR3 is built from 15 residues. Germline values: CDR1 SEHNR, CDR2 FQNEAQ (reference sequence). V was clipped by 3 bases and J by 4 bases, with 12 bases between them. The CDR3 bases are TGTGCCAGCAGCTTCCGAGGGGGGACCACCGGGGAGCTGTTTTTT. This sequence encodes CASSFRGGTTGELFF.

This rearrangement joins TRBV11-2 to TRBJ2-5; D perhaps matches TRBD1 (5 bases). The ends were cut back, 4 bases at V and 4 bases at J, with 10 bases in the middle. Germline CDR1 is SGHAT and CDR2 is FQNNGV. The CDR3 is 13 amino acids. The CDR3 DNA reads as TGTGCCAGCAGCTCTCAGGGCCCAGAGACCCAGTACTTC. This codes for CASSSQGPETQYF.

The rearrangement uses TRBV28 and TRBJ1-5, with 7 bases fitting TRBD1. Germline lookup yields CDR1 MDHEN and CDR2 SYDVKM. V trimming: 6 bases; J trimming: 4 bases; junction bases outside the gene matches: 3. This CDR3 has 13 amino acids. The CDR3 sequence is CASRDRDNQPQHF. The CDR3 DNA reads TGTGCCAGCAGAGACAGGGATAATCAGCCCCAGCATTTT.

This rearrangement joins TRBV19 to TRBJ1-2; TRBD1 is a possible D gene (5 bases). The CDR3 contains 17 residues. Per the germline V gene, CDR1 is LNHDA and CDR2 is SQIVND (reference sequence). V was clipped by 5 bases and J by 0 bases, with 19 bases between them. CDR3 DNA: TGTGCCAGTAGTGTCAGGGCCTCTCACCTCCCTAACTATGGCTACACCTTC. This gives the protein CASSVRASHLPNYGYTF.

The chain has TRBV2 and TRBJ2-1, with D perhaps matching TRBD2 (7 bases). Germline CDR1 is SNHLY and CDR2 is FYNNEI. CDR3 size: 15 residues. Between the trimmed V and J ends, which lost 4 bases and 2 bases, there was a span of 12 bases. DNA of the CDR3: TGTGCCAGCAGTGTAGGGGGGGCCACCTACAATGAGCAGTTCTTC. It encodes CASSVGGATYNEQFF.

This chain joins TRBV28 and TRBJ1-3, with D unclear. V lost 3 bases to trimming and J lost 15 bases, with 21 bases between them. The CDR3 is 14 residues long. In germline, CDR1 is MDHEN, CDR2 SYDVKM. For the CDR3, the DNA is TGTGCCAGCAGTTTCCGCCGAACGCCCTCTTCCAGATATTTT. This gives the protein CASSFRRTPSSRYF.

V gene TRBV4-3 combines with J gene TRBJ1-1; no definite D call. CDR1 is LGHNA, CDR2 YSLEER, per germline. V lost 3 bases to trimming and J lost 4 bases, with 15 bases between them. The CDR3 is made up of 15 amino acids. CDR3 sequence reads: CASSQASTGGTEAFF. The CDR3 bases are TGCGCCAGCAGCCAGGCCTCGACGGGTGGCACTGAAGCTTTCTTT.

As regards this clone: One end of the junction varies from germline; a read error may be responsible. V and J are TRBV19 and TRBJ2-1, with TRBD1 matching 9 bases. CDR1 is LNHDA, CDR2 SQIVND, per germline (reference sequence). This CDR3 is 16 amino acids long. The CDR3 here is CASSKQGAITYDEQFF. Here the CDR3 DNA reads TGTGCCAGTTCCAAACAGGGGGCAATCACCTACGATGAGCAGTTCTTC.

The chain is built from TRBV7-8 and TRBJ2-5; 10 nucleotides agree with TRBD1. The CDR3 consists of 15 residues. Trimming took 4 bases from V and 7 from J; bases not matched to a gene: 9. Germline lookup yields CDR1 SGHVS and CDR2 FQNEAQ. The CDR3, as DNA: TGTGCCAGCAGCTGGACAGGGGGTCCCCGGGGGACCCAGTACTTC. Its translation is CASSWTGGPRGTQYF.

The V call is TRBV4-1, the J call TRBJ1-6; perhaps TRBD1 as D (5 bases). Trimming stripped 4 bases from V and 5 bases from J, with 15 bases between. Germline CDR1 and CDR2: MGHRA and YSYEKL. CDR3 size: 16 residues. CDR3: CASSLRTGTDNSPLHF. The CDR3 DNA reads TGCGCCAGCAGCCTTAGAACCGGGACGGATAATTCACCCCTCCACTTT.

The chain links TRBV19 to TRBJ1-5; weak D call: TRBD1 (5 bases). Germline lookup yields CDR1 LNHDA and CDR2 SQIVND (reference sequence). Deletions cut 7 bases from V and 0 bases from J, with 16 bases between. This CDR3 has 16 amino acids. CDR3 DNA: TGTGCCAGTACACCGAGGGGTCCGGATAGCAATCAGCCCCAGCATTTT. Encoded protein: CASTPRGPDSNQPQHF.

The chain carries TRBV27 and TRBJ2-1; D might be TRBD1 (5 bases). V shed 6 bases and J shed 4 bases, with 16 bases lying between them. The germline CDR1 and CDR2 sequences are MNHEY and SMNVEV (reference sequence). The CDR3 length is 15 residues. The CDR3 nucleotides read TGTGCCAGCAGCTATATGGGGTCAGGGTACAATGAGCAGTTCTTC. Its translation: CASSYMGSGYNEQFF.

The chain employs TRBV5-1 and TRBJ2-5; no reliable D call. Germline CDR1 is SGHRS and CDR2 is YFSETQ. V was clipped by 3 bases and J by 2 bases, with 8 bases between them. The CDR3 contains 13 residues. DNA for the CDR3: TGCGCCAGCAGCTCCCCCGTTCAAGAGACCCAGTACTTC. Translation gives CASSSPVQETQYF. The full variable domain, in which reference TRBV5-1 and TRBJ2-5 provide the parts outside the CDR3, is KAGVTQTPRYLIKTRGQQVTLSCSPISGHRSVSWYQQTPGQGLQFLFEYFSETQRNKGNFPGRFSGRQFSNSRSEMNVSTLELGDSALYLCASSSPVQETQYFGPGTRLLVL.

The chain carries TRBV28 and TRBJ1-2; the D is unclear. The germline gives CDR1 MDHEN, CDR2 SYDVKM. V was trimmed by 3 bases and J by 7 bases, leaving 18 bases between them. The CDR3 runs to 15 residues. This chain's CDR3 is CASSFLISRVAGYTF. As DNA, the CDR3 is TGTGCCAGCAGTTTCCTTATATCACGTGTAGCTGGCTACACCTTC.

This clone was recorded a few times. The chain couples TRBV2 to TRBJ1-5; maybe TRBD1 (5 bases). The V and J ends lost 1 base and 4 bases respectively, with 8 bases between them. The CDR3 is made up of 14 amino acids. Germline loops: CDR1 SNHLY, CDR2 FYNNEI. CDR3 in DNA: TGTGCCAGCAGTGAAGGGACACCTAATCAGCCCCAGCATTTT. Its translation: CASSEGTPNQPQHF.

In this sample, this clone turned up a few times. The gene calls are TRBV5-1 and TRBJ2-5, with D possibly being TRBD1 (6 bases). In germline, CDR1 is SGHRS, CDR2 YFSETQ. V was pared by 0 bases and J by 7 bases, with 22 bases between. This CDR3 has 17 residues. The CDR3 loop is CASSLAPIQGSQGTQYF. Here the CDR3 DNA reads TGCGCCAGCAGCTTGGCCCCGATCCAGGGGTCACAGGGGACCCAGTACTTC.

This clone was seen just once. For the CDR3, the DNA is TGTGCCAGCAGCTTTGGCCCGGGACAGCGCGGTCAGCCCCAGCATTTT. Residues: CASSFGPGQRGQPQHF. This chain joins TRBV5-6 and TRBJ1-5, with 7 bases fitting TRBD1. The germline V gene encodes CDR1 SGHDT and CDR2 YYEEEE. The junction had 11 bases not matched to a gene; V was cut back by 2 bases and J by 6 bases. The CDR3 loop spans 16 amino acids. The full variable domain, rest sourced from reference TRBV5-6 and TRBJ1-5, is DAGVTQSPTHLIKTRGQQVTLRCSPKSGHDTVSWYQQALGQGPQFIFQYYEEEERQRGNFPDRFSGHQFPNYSSELNVNALLLGDSALYLCASSFGPGQRGQPQHFGDGTRLSIL.

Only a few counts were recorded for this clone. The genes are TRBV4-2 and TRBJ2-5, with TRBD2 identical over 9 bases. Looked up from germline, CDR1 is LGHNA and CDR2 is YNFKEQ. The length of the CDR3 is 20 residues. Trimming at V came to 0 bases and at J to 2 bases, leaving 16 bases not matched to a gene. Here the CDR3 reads CASSQERPAGGLIQQETQYF. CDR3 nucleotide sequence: TGTGCCAGCAGCCAAGAACGTCCAGCGGGGGGCCTTATACAGCAAGAGACCCAGTACTTC.

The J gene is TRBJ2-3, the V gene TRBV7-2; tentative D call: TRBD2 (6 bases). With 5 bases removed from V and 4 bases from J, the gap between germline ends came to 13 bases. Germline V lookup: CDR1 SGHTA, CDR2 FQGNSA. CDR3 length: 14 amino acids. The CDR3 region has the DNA TGTGCCAGCAGCCAGGGACTGTTCCCAGATACGCAGTATTTT. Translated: CASSQGLFPDTQYF. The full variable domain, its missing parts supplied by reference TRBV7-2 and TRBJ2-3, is GAGVSQSPSNKVTEKGKDVELRCDPISGHTALYWYRQSLGQGLEFLIYFQGNSAPDKSGLPSDRFSAERTGGSVSTLTIQRTQQEDSAVYLCASSQGLFPDTQYFGPGTRLTVL.

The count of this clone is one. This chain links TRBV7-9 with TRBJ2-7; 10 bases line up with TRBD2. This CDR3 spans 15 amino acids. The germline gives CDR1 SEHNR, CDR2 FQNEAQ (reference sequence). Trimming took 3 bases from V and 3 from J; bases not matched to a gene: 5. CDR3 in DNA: TGTGCCAGCAGCTTGGAACTAGCGGGGTACTACGAGCAGTACTTC. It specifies CASSLELAGYYEQYF.

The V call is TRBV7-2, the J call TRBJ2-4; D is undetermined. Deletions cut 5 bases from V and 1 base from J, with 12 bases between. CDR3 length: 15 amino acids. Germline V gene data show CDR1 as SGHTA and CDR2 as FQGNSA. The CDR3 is CASSDPGLAKNIQYF. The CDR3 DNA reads TGTGCCAGCAGCGATCCTGGGTTGGCCAAAAACATTCAGTACTTC. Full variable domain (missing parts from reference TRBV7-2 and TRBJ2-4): GAGVSQSPSNKVTEKGKDVELRCDPISGHTALYWYRQSLGQGLEFLIYFQGNSAPDKSGLPSDRFSAERTGGSVSTLTIQRTQQEDSAVYLCASSDPGLAKNIQYFGAGTRLSVL.

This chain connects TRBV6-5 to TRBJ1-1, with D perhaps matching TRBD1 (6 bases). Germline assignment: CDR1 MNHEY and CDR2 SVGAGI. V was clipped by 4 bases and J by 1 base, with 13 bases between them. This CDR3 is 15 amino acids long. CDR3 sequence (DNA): TGTGCCAGCAGTTCCACAGGGTACTCGAACACTGAAGCTTTCTTT. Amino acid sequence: CASSSTGYSNTEAFF.

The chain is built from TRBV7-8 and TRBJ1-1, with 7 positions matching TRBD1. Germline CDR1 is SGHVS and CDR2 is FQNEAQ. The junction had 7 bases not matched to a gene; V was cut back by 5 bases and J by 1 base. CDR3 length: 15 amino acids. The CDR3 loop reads CASSPPTGKNTEAFF. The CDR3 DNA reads TGTGCCAGCAGCCCACCGACAGGGAAGAACACTGAAGCTTTCTTT.

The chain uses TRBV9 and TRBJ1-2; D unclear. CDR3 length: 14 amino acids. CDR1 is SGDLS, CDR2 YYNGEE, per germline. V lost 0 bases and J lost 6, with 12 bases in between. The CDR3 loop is CASSVGLRYDGYTF. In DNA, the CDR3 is TGTGCCAGCAGCGTAGGTTTAAGGTACGATGGCTACACCTTC.

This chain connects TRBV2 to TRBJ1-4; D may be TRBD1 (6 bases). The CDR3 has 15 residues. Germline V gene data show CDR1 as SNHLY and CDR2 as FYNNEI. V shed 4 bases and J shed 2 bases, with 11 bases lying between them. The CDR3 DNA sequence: TGTGCCAGCAGTGTGCGGGGGCTGACTAATGAAAAACTGTTTTTT. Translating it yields CASSVRGLTNEKLFF.

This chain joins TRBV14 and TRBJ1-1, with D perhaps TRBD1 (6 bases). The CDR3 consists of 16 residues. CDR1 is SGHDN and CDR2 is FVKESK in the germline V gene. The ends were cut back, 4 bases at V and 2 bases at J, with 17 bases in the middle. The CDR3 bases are TGTGCCAGCAGCCGACGGACAGTTCGAGATAACACTGAAGCTTTCTTT. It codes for CASSRRTVRDNTEAFF.

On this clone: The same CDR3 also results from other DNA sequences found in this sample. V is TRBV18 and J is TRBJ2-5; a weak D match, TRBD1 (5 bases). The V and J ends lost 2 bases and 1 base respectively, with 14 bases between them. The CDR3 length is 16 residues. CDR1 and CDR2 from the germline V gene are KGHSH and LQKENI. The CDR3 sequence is CASSPFSGGAQETQYF. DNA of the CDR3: TGTGCCAGCTCACCATTCTCGGGTGGGGCCCAAGAGACCCAGTACTTC.

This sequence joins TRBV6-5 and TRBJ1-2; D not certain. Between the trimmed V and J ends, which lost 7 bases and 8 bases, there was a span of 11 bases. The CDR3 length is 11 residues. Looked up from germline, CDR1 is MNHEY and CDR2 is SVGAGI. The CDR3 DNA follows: TGTGCCAGCACCCAAGGTCGGGGCTACACCTTC. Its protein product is CASTQGRGYTF.